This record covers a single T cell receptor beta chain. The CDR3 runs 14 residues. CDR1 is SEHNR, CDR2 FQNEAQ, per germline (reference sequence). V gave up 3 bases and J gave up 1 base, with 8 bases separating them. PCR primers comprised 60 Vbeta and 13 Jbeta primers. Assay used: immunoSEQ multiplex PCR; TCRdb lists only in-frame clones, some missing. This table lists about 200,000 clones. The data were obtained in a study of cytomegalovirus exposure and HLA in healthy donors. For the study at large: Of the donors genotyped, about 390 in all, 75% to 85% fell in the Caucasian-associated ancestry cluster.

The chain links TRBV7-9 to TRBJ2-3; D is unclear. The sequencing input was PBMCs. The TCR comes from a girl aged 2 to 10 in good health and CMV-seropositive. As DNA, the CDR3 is TGTGCCAGCAGCTTGTATACTCGCACAGATACGCAGTATTTT. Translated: CASSLYTRTDTQYF.